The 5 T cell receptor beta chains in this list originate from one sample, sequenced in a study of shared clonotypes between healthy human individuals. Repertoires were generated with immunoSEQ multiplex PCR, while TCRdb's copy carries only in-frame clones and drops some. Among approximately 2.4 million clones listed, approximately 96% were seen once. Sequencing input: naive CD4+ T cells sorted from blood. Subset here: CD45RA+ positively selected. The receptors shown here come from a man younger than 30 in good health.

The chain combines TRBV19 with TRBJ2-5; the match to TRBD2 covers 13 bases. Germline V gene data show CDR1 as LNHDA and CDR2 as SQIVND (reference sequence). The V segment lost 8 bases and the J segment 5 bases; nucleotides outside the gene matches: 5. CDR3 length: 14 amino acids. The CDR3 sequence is CASSGTSGTETQYF. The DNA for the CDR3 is TGTGCCAGTTCCGGGACTAGCGGGACTGAGACCCAGTACTTC.

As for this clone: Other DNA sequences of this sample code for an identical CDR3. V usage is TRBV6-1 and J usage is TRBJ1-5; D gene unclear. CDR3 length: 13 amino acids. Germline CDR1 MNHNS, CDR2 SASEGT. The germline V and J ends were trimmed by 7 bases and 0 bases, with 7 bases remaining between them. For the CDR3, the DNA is TGTGCCAGCAAACGGGATAGCAATCAGCCCCAGCATTTT. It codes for CASKRDSNQPQHF.

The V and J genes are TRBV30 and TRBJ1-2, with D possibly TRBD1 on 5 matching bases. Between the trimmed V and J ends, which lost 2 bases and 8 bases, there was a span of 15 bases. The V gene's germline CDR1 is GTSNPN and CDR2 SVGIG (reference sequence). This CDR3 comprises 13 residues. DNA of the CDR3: TGTGCCTGGAGTCAGGGAGATAAGTCGGGCTACACCTTC. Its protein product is CAWSQGDKSGYTF.

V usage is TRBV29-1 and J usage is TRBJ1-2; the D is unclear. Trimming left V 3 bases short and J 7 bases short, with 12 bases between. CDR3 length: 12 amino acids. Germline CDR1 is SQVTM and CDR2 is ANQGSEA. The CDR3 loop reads CSVDPGYGGYTF. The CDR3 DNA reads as TGCAGCGTTGATCCAGGATATGGTGGCTACACCTTC.

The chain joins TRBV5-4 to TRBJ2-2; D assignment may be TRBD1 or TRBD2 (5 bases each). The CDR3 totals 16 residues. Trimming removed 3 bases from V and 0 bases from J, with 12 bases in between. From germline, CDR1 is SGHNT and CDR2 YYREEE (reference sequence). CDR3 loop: CASSSKLGPNTGELFF. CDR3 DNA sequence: TGTGCCAGCAGCTCAAAGTTGGGACCGAACACCGGGGAGCTGTTTTTT.